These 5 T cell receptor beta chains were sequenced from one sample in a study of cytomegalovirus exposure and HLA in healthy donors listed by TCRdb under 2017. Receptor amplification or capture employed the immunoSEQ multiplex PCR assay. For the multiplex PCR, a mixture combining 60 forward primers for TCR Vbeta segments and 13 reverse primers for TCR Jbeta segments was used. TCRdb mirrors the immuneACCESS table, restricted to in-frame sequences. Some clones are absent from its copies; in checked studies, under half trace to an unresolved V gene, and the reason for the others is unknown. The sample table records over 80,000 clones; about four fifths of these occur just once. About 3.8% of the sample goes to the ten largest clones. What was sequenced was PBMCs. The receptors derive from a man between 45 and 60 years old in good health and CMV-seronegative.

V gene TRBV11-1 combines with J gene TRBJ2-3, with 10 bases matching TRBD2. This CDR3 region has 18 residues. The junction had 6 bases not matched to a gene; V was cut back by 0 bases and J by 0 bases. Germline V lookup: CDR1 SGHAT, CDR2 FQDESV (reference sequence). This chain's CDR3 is CASSLAATLAGSTDTQYF. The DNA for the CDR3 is TGTGCCAGCAGCTTAGCGGCTACACTAGCGGGGAGCACAGATACGCAGTATTTT.

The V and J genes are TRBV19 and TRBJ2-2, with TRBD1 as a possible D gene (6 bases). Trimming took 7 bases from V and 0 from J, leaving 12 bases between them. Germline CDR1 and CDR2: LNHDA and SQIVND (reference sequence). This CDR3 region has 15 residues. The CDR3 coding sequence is TGTGCCAGTAACCCGGGACAAGCGAACACCGGGGAGCTGTTTTTT. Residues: CASNPGQANTGELFF.

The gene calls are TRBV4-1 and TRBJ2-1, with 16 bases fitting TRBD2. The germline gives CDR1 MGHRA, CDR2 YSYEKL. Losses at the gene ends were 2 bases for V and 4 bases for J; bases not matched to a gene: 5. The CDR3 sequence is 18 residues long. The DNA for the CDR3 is TGCGCCAGCAGCCAACCGGGACTAGCGGGAGGGGTTTACAATGAGCAGTTCTTC. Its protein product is CASSQPGLAGGVYNEQFF.

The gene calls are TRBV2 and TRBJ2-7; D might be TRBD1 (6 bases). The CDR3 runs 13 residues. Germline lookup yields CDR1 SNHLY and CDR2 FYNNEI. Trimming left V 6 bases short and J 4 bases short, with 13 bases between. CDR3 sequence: CASSLRGKYEQYF. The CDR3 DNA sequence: TGTGCCAGCAGCCTCAGGGGAAAATACGAGCAGTACTTC.

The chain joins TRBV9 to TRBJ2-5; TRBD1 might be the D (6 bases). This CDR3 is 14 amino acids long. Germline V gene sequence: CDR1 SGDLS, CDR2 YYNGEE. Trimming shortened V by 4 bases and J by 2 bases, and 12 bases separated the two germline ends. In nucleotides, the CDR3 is TGTGCCAGCAGCCCCGGACAGCTGCAAGAGACCCAGTACTTC. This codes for CASSPGQLQETQYF.